This T cell receptor (beta chain) was captured by sequencing in a study of breast tumors, draining lymph nodes, adjacent tissues. The study's findings and limits: Compared with lymph nodes, tumors were less diverse; compared with nontumor tissue, more. That most tumor T cells come from lymph nodes remained unproven. Luminal-like breast cancer showed significantly higher tumor–nontumor repertoire similarity than basal-like. The data were judged consistent with most tumor T cells coming from lymph node and expanding in tumor.

TCRdb used MiXCR to reprocess the multiplex PCR reads, holding one entry per CDR3 protein. Among approximately 280,000 distinct CDR3 sequences listed, 30% to 35% were seen once. Axillary draining lymph nodes of breast cancer patients supplied the node samples. As for this clonotype: The antigen remains undetermined. Sequence at one end of the junction differs from germline and may be a read error.

The receptor's source is a female donor with breast cancer. Some clones in this sample may be carry-over from other donors' samples. Sample: axillary lymph node tissue.

The CDR3 loop reads CASSDSFNVYEQYF. CDR3 bases: TGTGCCAGCAGTGACTCTTTCAACGTGTACGAGCAGTACTTC. The V call is TRBV6-5, the J call TRBJ2-7, with D hard to call. Germline CDR1 reads MNHEY; CDR2 reads SVGAGI. The CDR3 consists of 14 residues.